A selection of T cell receptor beta chains follows, all from one sample in a study of blood T cells in healthy people across ages. One entry per CDR3 protein results from TCRdb running MiXCR on the 5' RACE reads. The sample lists approximately 780,000 distinct CDR3 sequences, 20% to 30% occurring once. The sample was also linked to a second study, of T cells of mothers and their children.

Sequencing was carried out using blood. Every receptor here comes from a boy between 10 and 17 years old in good health. Both conserved end residues are part of each CDR3. D genes are given only for firm matches. The size of a clone is reported for some rows only, either as once, few or many, or as a class for expanded clones.

V	D	size	J	CDR3	DNA
TRBV7-2	TRBD1	few	TRBJ1-1	CASSLEQGDTEAFF	TGTGCCAGCAGCTTAGAGCAGGGGGACACTGAAGCTTTCTTT
TRBV6-2/TRBV6-3	TRBD2	.	TRBJ2-5	CASSYRTSGDQRRWTQYF	TGTGCCAGCAGTTATCGGACTAGCGGGGACCAACGTAGGTGGACCCAGTACTTC
TRBV6-7	.	few	TRBJ2-1	CASSSAHQSAYYNEQFF	TGTGCCAGCAGTTCCGCACATCAATCAGCGTACTACAATGAGCAGTTCTTC
TRBV7-8	.	.	TRBJ1-2	CASSLVDSYGYTF	TGTGCCAGCAGCTTAGTGGACAGCTATGGCTACACCTTC
TRBV20-1	.	.	TRBJ2-3	CSAQRSVDTQYF	TGCAGTGCCCAGCGTTCCGTCGATACGCAGTATTTT
TRBV3-1	.	.	TRBJ2-5	CASSHTPGRETQYF	TGTGCCAGCAGCCACACTCCAGGGAGGGAGACCCAGTACTTC
TRBV7-2	.	.	TRBJ2-7	CASSSSGPPNSYEQYF	TGTGCCAGCAGCTCATCGGGACCCCCGAACTCCTACGAGCAGTACTTC
TRBV27	.	.	TRBJ1-1	CASSPADDNTVAFF	TGTGCCAGCAGTCCGGCCGATGACAACACTGTAGCTTTCTTT
TRBV3-1	TRBD1	.	TRBJ2-1	CASAGPRDRNHEQFF	TGTGCCAGCGCCGGACCCCGGGACAGGAACCATGAGCAGTTCTTC
TRBV7-2	.	.	TRBJ2-2	CASSLARGETGELFF	TGTGCCAGCAGCTTAGCCCGCGGGGAAACCGGGGAGCTGTTTTTT
TRBV10-3	TRBD2	many	TRBJ2-7	CAIMGGSSYEQYF	TGTGCCATTATGGGGGGGAGCTCCTACGAGCAGTACTTC
TRBV29-1	TRBD2	.	TRBJ2-1	CSVVLAGGRQFF	TGCAGCGTTGTGCTAGCGGGGGGGCGGCAGTTCTTC
TRBV7-2	.	.	TRBJ2-7	CASSSTPQGPTYEQYF	TGTGCCAGCAGCTCAACACCACAGGGACCCACCTACGAGCAGTACTTC
TRBV7-3	TRBD1	few	TRBJ1-4	CASSRGGDRGIHANEKLFF	TGTGCCAGCTCCAGAGGGGGGGACAGGGGGATTCATGCTAATGAAAAACTGTTTTTT
TRBV20-1	.	.	TRBJ2-5	CSVPSAYDGETQYF	TGCAGTGTTCCTAGCGCATATGATGGGGAGACCCAGTACTTC
TRBV20-1	TRBD2	many	TRBJ2-5	CSAPGVAGAGLETQYF	TGCAGTGCCCCCGGGGTAGCGGGGGCTGGCTTGGAGACCCAGTACTTC
TRBV5-6	.	.	TRBJ2-7	CASSFKSGVYEQYF	TGTGCCAGCAGCTTTAAAAGCGGAGTCTACGAGCAGTACTTC
TRBV24-1	.	.	TRBJ2-3	CATSDLHGRTDTQYF	TGTGCCACCAGTGATTTGCACGGTCGCACAGATACGCAGTATTTT
TRBV5-5	TRBD1	.	TRBJ2-7	CASSARDRTSYEQYF	TGTGCCAGCAGCGCCCGGGACAGGACGTCCTACGAGCAGTACTTC
TRBV19	.	.	TRBJ2-5	CASSGWQETQYF	TGTGCCAGTAGTGGCTGGCAAGAGACCCAGTACTTC
TRBV20-1	TRBD2	few	TRBJ2-5	CSATVAGGPETQYF	TGCAGTGCCACCGTAGCGGGGGGGCCGGAGACCCAGTACTTC
TRBV7-2	.	few	TRBJ1-1	CASQLLNTEAFF	TGTGCCAGCCAACTTTTGAACACTGAAGCTTTCTTT
TRBV6-2/TRBV6-3	TRBD2	once	TRBJ2-1	CASTNAGDEQFF	TGTGCCAGCACCAACGCGGGGGATGAGCAGTTCTTC
TRBV5-6	.	few	TRBJ2-1	CASRHTNNKRLMNEQFF	TGTGCCAGCAGACACACGAACAACAAGCGGTTAATGAATGAGCAGTTCTTC
TRBV5-1	.	many	TRBJ2-7	CASSPDSYEQYF	TGTGCCAGCAGCCCCGACTCCTACGAGCAGTACTTC
TRBV5-5	.	.	TRBJ1-5	CASSGGRGGENQPQHF	TGTGCCAGCAGCGGGGGGAGGGGTGGGGAAAATCAGCCCCAGCATTTT
TRBV28	.	few	TRBJ1-1	CASLKTRQVKYTEAFF	TGTGCCAGCCTCAAGACGAGGCAAGTTAAGTACACTGAAGCTTTCTTT
TRBV6-2/TRBV6-3	.	.	TRBJ2-1	CASSFTVNEQFF	TGTGCCAGCAGCTTCACAGTGAATGAGCAGTTCTTC
TRBV5-1	.	.	TRBJ2-5	CASSLVPLAGGEETQYF	TGCGCCAGCAGCTTGGTCCCCCTAGCAGGGGGGGAAGAGACCCAGTACTTC
TRBV12-3/TRBV12-4	.	once	TRBJ2-7	CASSLSVPSYEQYF	TGTGCCAGCAGTTTATCCGTTCCTTCCTACGAGCAGTACTTC
TRBV27	.	few	TRBJ1-2	CASKAAGGYGYTF	TGTGCCAGCAAGGCTGCAGGAGGTTATGGCTACACCTTC
TRBV19	TRBD2	.	TRBJ2-5	CASSMGLAGLQETQYF	TGTGCCAGTAGCATGGGACTAGCGGGACTACAAGAGACCCAGTACTTC
TRBV9	.	.	TRBJ1-5	CASSAHSNQPQHF	TGTGCCAGCAGCGCGCACAGTAATCAGCCCCAGCATTTT
TRBV7-2	.	.	TRBJ2-7	CASSSTGLAYEQYF	TGTGCCAGCAGCTCTACAGGCTTGGCCTACGAGCAGTACTTC
TRBV2	.	.	TRBJ2-3	CASRDLAADTQYF	TGTGCCAGCCGGGACCTCGCGGCGGATACGCAGTATTTT
TRBV12-3/TRBV12-4	TRBD1	.	TRBJ2-7	CASSHGLGTARSSYEQYF	TGTGCCAGCAGCCACGGGCTGGGGACAGCCCGAAGCTCCTACGAGCAGTACTTC
TRBV29-1	.	.	TRBJ1-2	CSVRAEGPDGYTF	TGCAGCGTCCGTGCGGAAGGGCCCGATGGCTACACCTTC
TRBV11-2	.	few	TRBJ2-5	CASSLQGRRKETQYF	TGTGCCAGCAGCCTCCAAGGCAGGAGAAAAGAGACCCAGTACTTC
TRBV7-9	.	few	TRBJ2-7	CASSSEGAYEQYF	TGTGCCAGCAGCTCAGAGGGAGCCTACGAGCAGTACTTC
TRBV30	TRBD2	few	TRBJ2-2	CAWALGLAGTGELFF	TGTGCCTGGGCACTGGGACTAGCCGGGACCGGGGAGCTGTTTTTT
TRBV20-1	TRBD2	.	TRBJ2-1	CSARDLLAGELGYNEQFF	TGCAGTGCTAGAGATCTACTAGCGGGAGAGTTGGGCTACAATGAGCAGTTCTTC
TRBV4-2	.	few	TRBJ2-1	CASSQEMPAAIRFF	TGTGCCAGCAGCCAAGAGATGCCAGCGGCGATTCGATTCTTC
TRBV12-3/TRBV12-4	.	.	TRBJ2-7	CASSWTVDEQYF	TGTGCCAGCAGTTGGACAGTAGACGAGCAGTACTTC
TRBV5-5	.	.	TRBJ1-4	CASSLMDRRINEKLFF	TGTGCCAGCAGCTTGATGGATCGGCGGATTAATGAAAAACTGTTTTTT
TRBV4-1	.	few	TRBJ1-3	CASSQDKRPDSSGNTIYF	TGCGCCAGCAGCCAAGATAAGCGCCCAGATAGCTCTGGAAACACCATATATTTT